Reported below is one TCR beta chain. Its antigen is currently unknown. The sample comes from a study of beta chain features in type 1 diabetes. Turning to the study itself: Sorted cells examined across all samples numbered roughly 100 million. Study-level results: Type 1 diabetes patients had TCRB CDR3s that were shorter (moderately but significantly so) in all four CD4+ subsets.

V was pared by 2 bases and J by 5 bases, with 8 bases between. CDR1 is MGHDK and CDR2 is SYGVNS in the germline V gene. The CDR3 consists of 13 residues. The whole isolated RNA underwent reverse transcription, so sequencing captured expressed TCRB transcripts. Mean read depth for naive, central memory and regulatory T cell samples was about 3.4 million reads. Using immunoSEQ multiplex PCR, the repertoire was profiled, and TCRdb retains in-frame clones only, with some absent. The repertoire holds 41,000 or so clones, with roughly 70% as singletons. By way of CD45RO/CCR7/CD25/CD127/CD95/CD27, the CD4+ regulatory, stem cell-like memory, central memory and naive cells were sorted.

The receptor was isolated from a young man with type 1 diabetes. Some clones in this sample may be carry-over from other donors' samples. The chain has TRBV25-1 and TRBJ2-3, with TRBD2 as a possible D gene (6 bases). Sequenced input: Tregs from blood. The CDR3 region has the DNA TGTGCCAGCAGTGAAATGGGGGGAGATACGCAGTATTTT. This codes for CASSEMGGDTQYF.